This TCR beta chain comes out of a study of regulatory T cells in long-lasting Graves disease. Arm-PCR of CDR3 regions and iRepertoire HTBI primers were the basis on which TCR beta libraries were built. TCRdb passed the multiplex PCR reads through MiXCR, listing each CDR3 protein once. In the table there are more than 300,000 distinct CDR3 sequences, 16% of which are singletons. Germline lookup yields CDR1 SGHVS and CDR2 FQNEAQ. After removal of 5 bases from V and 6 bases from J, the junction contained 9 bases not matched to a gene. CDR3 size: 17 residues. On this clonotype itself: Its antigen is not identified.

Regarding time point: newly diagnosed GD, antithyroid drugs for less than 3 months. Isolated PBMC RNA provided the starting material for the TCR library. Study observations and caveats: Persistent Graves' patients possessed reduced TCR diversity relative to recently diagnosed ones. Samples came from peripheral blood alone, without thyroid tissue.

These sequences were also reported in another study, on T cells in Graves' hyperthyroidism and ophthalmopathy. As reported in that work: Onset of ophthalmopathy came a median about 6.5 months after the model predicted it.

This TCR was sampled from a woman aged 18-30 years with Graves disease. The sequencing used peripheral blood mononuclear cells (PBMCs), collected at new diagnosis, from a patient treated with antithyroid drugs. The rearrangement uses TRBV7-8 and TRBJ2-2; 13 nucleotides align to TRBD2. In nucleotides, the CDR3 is TGTGCCAGCAGCACTCGGACTAGCGGGAGATTCGCCGGGGAGCTGTTTTTT. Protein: CASSTRTSGRFAGELFF.